This TCR beta chain was recorded in a study of breast tumors, draining lymph nodes, adjacent tissues. V lost 6 bases, J lost 0 bases, and 9 bases lay in between. CDR3 length: 15 amino acids. One entry per CDR3 protein results from TCRdb running MiXCR on the multiplex PCR reads. The sample records roughly 14,000 distinct CDR3 sequences, around 58% being singletons. The receptor was isolated from a female donor with breast cancer. Some clones in this sample may be carry-over from other donors' samples. The specimen was tumor-adjacent breast tissue. V gene TRBV12-3 or TRBV12-4 combines with J gene TRBJ1-6; D ambiguous. The CDR3 spells CASRKGSSYNSPLHF. The DNA for the CDR3 is TGTGCCAGCAGGAAGGGTAGCTCCTATAATTCACCCCTCCACTTT.